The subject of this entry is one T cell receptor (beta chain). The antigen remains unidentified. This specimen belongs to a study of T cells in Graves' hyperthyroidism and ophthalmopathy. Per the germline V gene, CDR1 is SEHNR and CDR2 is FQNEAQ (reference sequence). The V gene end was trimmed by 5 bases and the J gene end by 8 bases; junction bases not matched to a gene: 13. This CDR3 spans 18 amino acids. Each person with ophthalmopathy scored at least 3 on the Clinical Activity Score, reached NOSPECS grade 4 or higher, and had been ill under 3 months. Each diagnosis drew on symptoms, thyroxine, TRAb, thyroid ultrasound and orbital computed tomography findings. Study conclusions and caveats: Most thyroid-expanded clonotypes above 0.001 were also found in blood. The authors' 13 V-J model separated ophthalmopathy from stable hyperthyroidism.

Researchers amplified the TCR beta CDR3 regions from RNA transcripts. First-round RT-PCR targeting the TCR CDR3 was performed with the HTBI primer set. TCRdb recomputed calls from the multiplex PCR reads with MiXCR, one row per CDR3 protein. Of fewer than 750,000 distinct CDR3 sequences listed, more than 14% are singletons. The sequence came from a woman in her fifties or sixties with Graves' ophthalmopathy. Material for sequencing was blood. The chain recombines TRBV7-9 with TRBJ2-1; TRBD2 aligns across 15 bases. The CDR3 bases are TGTGCCAGCAGCCTCGATATCCGGACTAGCGGGAGGGCCCATGAGCAGTTCTTC. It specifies CASSLDIRTSGRAHEQFF.